The 15 T cell receptor beta chains reported below all come from one sample, sequenced in a study of blood T cell repertoires in COVID-19. Profiling relied on immunoSEQ multiplex PCR, and the TCRdb table lists in-frame clones only, not all of them. The sample includes approximately 270,000 clones, over 75% of them seen just once. Input material: peripheral blood. These receptors all come from a woman between 65 and 79 years old with acute or convalescent COVID-19.

This chain links TRBV27 with TRBJ2-1, with D perhaps TRBD2 (6 bases). Germline V gene lookup returns CDR1 MNHEY and CDR2 SMNVEV (reference sequence). The CDR3 extends over 14 amino acids. V was clipped by 10 bases and J by 6 bases, with 19 bases between them. This CDR3 reads CANQGAGGPNEQFF. The DNA of the CDR3 is TGTGCCAATCAGGGAGCGGGTGGTCCCAATGAGCAGTTCTTC.

This chain joins TRBV5-1 and TRBJ1-2, with 9 positions matching TRBD1. The CDR3 length is 13 residues. Germline V lookup: CDR1 SGHRS, CDR2 YFSETQ. V gave up 4 bases and J gave up 8 bases; unmatched junction bases: 6. The chain's CDR3 is CASSLGQGPGYTF. For the CDR3, the DNA is TGCGCCAGCAGCCTGGGACAGGGACCCGGCTACACCTTC.

The chain is built from TRBV6-5 and TRBJ1-2; D gene ambiguous. In germline, CDR1 is MNHEY, CDR2 SVGAGI. The CDR3 spans 13 residues. V gave up 4 bases and J gave up 6 bases, with 12 bases separating them. The CDR3 coding sequence is TGTGCCAGCAGTTCGGGTTTTGGCGATGGCTACACCTTC. Its translation: CASSSGFGDGYTF.

This clone was recorded a few times. J is TRBJ1-2 and V is TRBV7-9, with D hard to call. Germline V CDR1 and CDR2: SEHNR, FQNEAQ (reference sequence). The V gene lost 1 base and the J gene lost 7 bases, with 16 bases spanning the gap. This CDR3 is built from 15 residues. This CDR3 reads CASSLDGRAEGGYTF. The CDR3 coding sequence is TGTGCCAGCAGCTTAGACGGGAGGGCTGAAGGTGGCTACACCTTC. Full variable domain (rest looked up from reference TRBV7-9 and TRBJ1-2): DTGVSQNPRHKITKRGQNVTFRCDPISEHNRLYWYRQTLGQGPEFLTYFQNEAQLEKSRLLSDRFSAERPKGSFSTLEIQRTEQGDSAMYLCASSLDGRAEGGYTFGSGTRLTVV.

The rearrangement joins TRBV2 to TRBJ2-2; D perhaps matches TRBD2 (6 bases). The germline gives CDR1 SNHLY, CDR2 FYNNEI. This CDR3 spans 16 amino acids. V was trimmed by 5 bases and J by 7 bases, leaving 20 bases between them. CDR3 bases: TGTGCCAGCAGTAAAGAGGCGGGACTCCAAATCGGGGAGCTGTTTTTT. Its translation is CASSKEAGLQIGELFF.

The chain recombines TRBV19 with TRBJ1-1, with D unclear. The CDR3 has 14 residues. Germline CDR1 reads LNHDA; CDR2 reads SQIVND (reference sequence). V was shortened by 6 bases and J by 3 bases, with 14 bases between the two germline ends. The CDR3 sequence: CASRRGGPDTEAFF. The CDR3 DNA reads TGTGCCAGTAGGCGTGGTGGGCCGGACACTGAAGCTTTCTTT.

V is TRBV11-2 and J is TRBJ2-2; maybe TRBD1 (6 bases). Per germline, CDR1 SGHAT and CDR2 FQNNGV. V lost 6 bases and J lost 1, with 12 bases in between. The CDR3 spans 15 residues. The CDR3 protein is CASSREGVNTGELFF. The CDR3 DNA reads as TGTGCCAGCAGTCGCGAGGGGGTGAACACCGGGGAGCTGTTTTTT. The variable domain in full, completed from reference TRBV11-2 and TRBJ2-2, reads EAGVAQSPRYKIIEKRQSVAFWCNPISGHATLYWYQQILGQGPKLLIQFQNNGVVDDSQLPKDRFSAERLKGVDSTLKIQPAKLEDSAVYLCASSREGVNTGELFFGEGSRLTVL.

V is TRBV7-2 and J is TRBJ1-4, with D tentatively TRBD1 (6 bases). This CDR3 region has 15 residues. Germline V gene lookup returns CDR1 SGHTA and CDR2 FQGNSA. V gave up 1 base and J gave up 5 bases, with 11 bases separating them. The CDR3 reads CASSLGGQRNEKLFF. CDR3 nucleotides: TGTGCCAGCAGCTTAGGAGGACAGAGAAATGAAAAACTGTTTTTT.

This clone was seen only a few times. This CDR3 is CASSGGLAGYYEQYF. The CDR3 nucleotides are TGTGCCAGCAGTGGTGGACTAGCGGGGTACTACGAGCAGTACTTC. The chain has TRBV2 and TRBJ2-7; 12 nucleotides match TRBD2. The J segment lost 3 bases and the V segment lost 4 bases, leaving 4 bases of the junction unmatched. The CDR3 has 15 residues. Germline assignment: CDR1 SNHLY and CDR2 FYNNEI.

The genes are TRBV21-1 and TRBJ2-7; the table calls TRBD2, which could not be checked here. TRBV21-1 is labeled a pseudogene. The CDR3 runs to 16 residues. The DNA for the CDR3 is TGTGCCAGCAGCAAAACTCCGACTAGCGGGGAATACGAGCAGTACTTC. It encodes CASSKTPTSGEYEQYF.

The chain employs TRBV4-1 and TRBJ1-1, with D possibly TRBD1 on 5 matching bases. Trimming took off 5 bases at V and 4 bases at J, with 11 bases between the two ends. The V gene's germline CDR1 is MGHRA and CDR2 YSYEKL. CDR3 length: 13 amino acids. The CDR3 nucleotides are TGCGCCAGCAGCTTCAGGGTCATCACTGAAGCTTTCTTT. This encodes CASSFRVITEAFF.

The V gene is TRBV6-5, the J gene TRBJ1-2; unclear D gene. Per the germline V gene, CDR1 is MNHEY and CDR2 is SVGAGI. With 6 bases removed from V and 10 bases from J, the gap between germline ends came to 15 bases. CDR3 length: 12 amino acids. DNA for the CDR3: TGTGCCAGCAGCCACTCCAACAGTTACTACACCTTC. Amino acid sequence: CASSHSNSYYTF.

The J gene is TRBJ2-2, the V gene TRBV5-1; TRBD1 matches 8 bases. CDR1 SGHRS and CDR2 YFSETQ come from the germline V gene. This CDR3 has 15 residues. The V gene end was trimmed by 3 bases and the J gene end by 0 bases; junction bases not matched to a gene: 1. For the CDR3, the DNA is TGCGCCAGCAGCTGGACAGGGTCGAACACCGGGGAGCTGTTTTTT. Residues: CASSWTGSNTGELFF.

The CDR3 DNA follows: TGTGCCTGTACCCGCTGGGCTAAGGCTGCAGGTAGCACAGATACGCAGTATTTT. Its protein is CACTRWAKAAGSTDTQYF. The V and J genes are TRBV30 and TRBJ2-3; D unclear. Trimming removed 6 bases at V and 0 bases at J, with 25 bases between. Germline V gene data show CDR1 as GTSNPN and CDR2 as SVGIG (reference sequence). This CDR3 has 18 residues.

The chain employs TRBV19 and TRBJ2-6, with 9 bases identical to TRBD1. V lost 4 bases and J lost 4; bases outside the gene matches: 14. CDR1 is LNHDA, CDR2 SQIVND, per germline (reference sequence). CDR3 length: 19 residues. The CDR3 DNA follows: TGTGCCAGTAGTAAAGCGGCCGGGACAGGGAGCTCAGGGGCCAACGTCCTGACTTTC. This translates into CASSKAAGTGSSGANVLTF.